The rows below give T cell receptor beta chains drawn from one sample of a study of glioma-infiltrating T cells. A single record per CDR3 protein comes from TCRdb applying MiXCR to the multiplex PCR reads. The sample yields more than 300,000 distinct CDR3 sequences, roughly two fifths seen once. Sample: glioma tissue, nonneoplastic brain tissue, or PBMCs (not recorded which). These receptors came from a human donor with low-grade glioma or glioblastoma, undergoing nonglioma brain surgery, or in good health (not recorded which). Each CDR3 is given with its conserved first and last residue. D genes are given only for firm matches. Clone size appears in some rows only: once, few, many, or a class for an expanded clone.

abundance: few; v_gene: TRBV28; d_gene: .; j_gene: TRBJ2-7; CDR3aa: CASSFDAAQGLGYEQYF; CDR3nt: TGTGCCAGCAGTTTTGATGCTGCGCAGGGTTTGGGGTACGAGCAGTACTTC
abundance: .; v_gene: TRBV27; d_gene: .; j_gene: TRBJ2-1; CDR3aa: CASRQDRAGVYNEQFF; CDR3nt: TGTGCCAGCAGGCAGGACAGGGCGGGGGTCTACAATGAGCAGTTCTTC
abundance: many; v_gene: TRBV27; d_gene: TRBD1; j_gene: TRBJ1-1; CDR3aa: CASSEQGTEAFF; CDR3nt: TGTGCCAGCAGTGAACAGGGGACTGAAGCTTTCTTT
abundance: few; v_gene: TRBV28; d_gene: TRBD1; j_gene: TRBJ2-1; CDR3aa: CASSPPGTGRNEQFF; CDR3nt: TGTGCCAGCAGTCCCCCCGGGACAGGGAGAAATGAGCAGTTCTTC
abundance: .; v_gene: TRBV6-1; d_gene: .; j_gene: TRBJ1-3; CDR3aa: CAIRSGELHSGNTIYF; CDR3nt: TGTGCCATCAGGAGTGGGGAGCTTCACTCTGGAAACACCATATATTTT
abundance: .; v_gene: TRBV20-1; d_gene: TRBD1; j_gene: TRBJ1-6; CDR3aa: CSASGTGKRRIHNSPLHF; CDR3nt: TGCAGTGCTAGCGGGACAGGCAAAAGGCGGATTCATAATTCACCCCTCCACTTT
abundance: few; v_gene: TRBV2; d_gene: .; j_gene: TRBJ2-3; CDR3aa: CASSEAWSFTDTQYF; CDR3nt: TGTGCCAGCAGTGAAGCCTGGAGCTTCACAGATACGCAGTATTTT
abundance: .; v_gene: TRBV28; d_gene: .; j_gene: TRBJ1-1; CDR3aa: CASTIWRDTEAFF; CDR3nt: TGTGCCAGCACCATATGGCGGGACACTGAAGCTTTCTTT
abundance: few; v_gene: TRBV3-1; d_gene: .; j_gene: TRBJ2-5; CDR3aa: CASSQDGPPDVYF; CDR3nt: TGTGCCAGCAGCCAAGATGGCCCGCCCGACGTGTACTTC
abundance: few; v_gene: TRBV7-9; d_gene: .; j_gene: TRBJ2-3; CDR3aa: CASSLAMGRDTQYF; CDR3nt: TGTGCCAGCAGCTTAGCAATGGGTCGCGATACGCAGTATTTT
abundance: few; v_gene: TRBV20-1; d_gene: .; j_gene: TRBJ2-3; CDR3aa: CSAEQAGRGADTQYF; CDR3nt: TGCAGTGCCGAACAAGCGGGCCGCGGGGCAGATACGCAGTATTTT
abundance: few; v_gene: TRBV6-2/TRBV6-3; d_gene: .; j_gene: TRBJ1-1; CDR3aa: CASSYKENTEAFF; CDR3nt: TGTGCCAGCAGTTACAAGGAGAACACTGAAGCTTTCTTT
abundance: few; v_gene: TRBV6-2/TRBV6-3; d_gene: .; j_gene: TRBJ2-2; CDR3aa: CASSLNLGELFF; CDR3nt: TGTGCCAGCAGTCTGAATCTCGGGGAGCTGTTTTTT
abundance: few; v_gene: TRBV20-1; d_gene: .; j_gene: TRBJ2-5; CDR3aa: CSATEMEYQETQYF; CDR3nt: TGCAGTGCTACTGAGATGGAGTACCAAGAGACCCAGTACTTC
abundance: many; v_gene: TRBV20-1; d_gene: .; j_gene: TRBJ1-6; CDR3aa: CSAPRGGAFGSPLHF; CDR3nt: TGCAGTGCTCCCCGGGGAGGGGCGTTTGGTTCACCCCTCCACTTT
abundance: .; v_gene: TRBV24-1; d_gene: TRBD1; j_gene: TRBJ2-7; CDR3aa: CASRPSFGQGVGGEQYF; CDR3nt: TGTGCCAGCAGACCCTCTTTCGGACAGGGGGTGGGAGGGGAGCAGTACTTC
abundance: .; v_gene: TRBV6-9; d_gene: .; j_gene: TRBJ1-1; CDR3aa: CAISYGGTEALF; CDR3nt: TGTGCCATCAGTTACGGGGGGACTGAAGCTCTCTTT
abundance: .; v_gene: TRBV10-3; d_gene: TRBD1; j_gene: TRBJ2-2; CDR3aa: CAISVTGGGNTGELFF; CDR3nt: TGTGCCATCAGCGTAACAGGGGGCGGTAATACCGGGGAGCTGTTTTTT
abundance: .; v_gene: TRBV18; d_gene: .; j_gene: TRBJ1-5; CDR3aa: CASSQLDINQPQHF; CDR3nt: TGTGCCAGCTCACAACTGGACATTAATCAGCCCCAGCATTTT
abundance: many; v_gene: TRBV27; d_gene: TRBD1; j_gene: TRBJ2-3; CDR3aa: CASLTGGLRTDTQYF; CDR3nt: TGTGCCAGCCTCACAGGGGGACTGCGGACAGATACGCAGTATTTT
abundance: many; v_gene: TRBV6-4; d_gene: TRBD2; j_gene: TRBJ2-1; CDR3aa: CASSDRTSTDYNEQFF; CDR3nt: TGTGCCAGCAGTGACCGGACTAGCACTGACTACAATGAGCAGTTCTTC
abundance: .; v_gene: TRBV6-2/TRBV6-3; d_gene: .; j_gene: TRBJ2-6; CDR3aa: CASSYDSNSGANVLTF; CDR3nt: TGTGCCAGCAGTTACGACAGCAACTCTGGGGCCAACGTCCTGACTTTC
abundance: .; v_gene: TRBV27; d_gene: TRBD2; j_gene: TRBJ2-1; CDR3aa: CASSWTSGGNEQFF; CDR3nt: TGTGCCAGCAGCTGGACTAGCGGGGGGAATGAGCAGTTCTTC
abundance: .; v_gene: TRBV10-2; d_gene: TRBD1; j_gene: TRBJ1-4; CDR3aa: CASSESYPLLGGDNEKLFF; CDR3nt: TGCGCCAGCAGTGAGTCGTACCCACTTTTAGGGGGCGATAATGAAAAACTGTTTTTT
abundance: .; v_gene: TRBV6-1; d_gene: .; j_gene: TRBJ2-6; CDR3aa: CASSDAGRSGANVLTF; CDR3nt: TGTGCCAGCAGTGACGCTGGTAGATCTGGGGCCAACGTCCTGACTTTC
abundance: .; v_gene: TRBV6-1; d_gene: .; j_gene: TRBJ2-3; CDR3aa: CASQLGSTDTQYF; CDR3nt: TGTGCCAGCCAGTTGGGGAGTACAGATACGCAGTATTTT
abundance: .; v_gene: TRBV6-1; d_gene: .; j_gene: TRBJ1-1; CDR3aa: CASSRMDTEAFF; CDR3nt: TGTGCCAGCAGTAGGATGGACACTGAAGCTTTCTTT
abundance: .; v_gene: TRBV6-2/TRBV6-3; d_gene: .; j_gene: TRBJ1-2; CDR3aa: CAISYAQRGDYGYAF; CDR3nt: TGTGCCATATCTTATGCACAGAGAGGCGACTATGGCTACGCCTTC
abundance: few; v_gene: TRBV27; d_gene: .; j_gene: TRBJ2-7; CDR3aa: CASSRRDSGYEQYF; CDR3nt: TGTGCCAGCAGTCGCCGGGACAGCGGGTACGAGCAGTACTTC
abundance: .; v_gene: TRBV3-1; d_gene: .; j_gene: TRBJ2-7; CDR3aa: CASSPLDGHEQYF; CDR3nt: TGTGCCAGCAGCCCACTGGACGGCCATGAGCAGTACTTC
abundance: many; v_gene: TRBV27; d_gene: .; j_gene: TRBJ2-7; CDR3aa: CASSLSPWREQYF; CDR3nt: TGTGCCAGCAGTTTATCCCCGTGGAGGGAGCAGTACTTC
abundance: .; v_gene: TRBV3-1; d_gene: TRBD2; j_gene: TRBJ2-3; CDR3aa: CASSPVAGGSVDTQYF; CDR3nt: TGTGCCAGCAGTCCCGTGGCGGGAGGTTCTGTAGATACGCAGTATTTT
abundance: .; v_gene: TRBV27; d_gene: TRBD2; j_gene: TRBJ2-2; CDR3aa: CATGLTGGPGELFF; CDR3nt: TGTGCCACGGGACTAACGGGAGGTCCCGGGGAGCTGTTTTTT
abundance: few; v_gene: TRBV27; d_gene: .; j_gene: TRBJ2-1; CDR3aa: CASSSILLSGLDEQFF; CDR3nt: TGTGCCAGCAGTTCAATACTCCTCTCAGGGCTGGATGAGCAGTTCTTC
abundance: .; v_gene: TRBV7-2; d_gene: .; j_gene: TRBJ1-1; CDR3aa: CASSHPRGEGAEAFF; CDR3nt: TGTGCCAGCAGCCACCCTAGGGGGGAGGGCGCTGAAGCTTTCTTT
abundance: few; v_gene: TRBV4-1; d_gene: TRBD2; j_gene: TRBJ2-1; CDR3aa: CASSQIAGKGEQFF; CDR3nt: TGCGCCAGCAGCCAAATAGCGGGGAAGGGAGAGCAGTTCTTC
abundance: .; v_gene: TRBV3-1; d_gene: .; j_gene: TRBJ1-6; CDR3aa: CASSQGSALGSPLHF; CDR3nt: TGTGCCAGCAGCCAAGGGAGCGCCTTGGGGTCACCCCTCCACTTT
abundance: .; v_gene: TRBV7-3; d_gene: TRBD2; j_gene: TRBJ2-7; CDR3aa: CASSPRLAGERGYEQYF; CDR3nt: TGTGCCAGCAGCCCCCGACTAGCGGGGGAGCGAGGGTACGAGCAGTACTTC
abundance: .; v_gene: TRBV3-1; d_gene: .; j_gene: TRBJ2-1; CDR3aa: CASSQDGSGAPPKVF; CDR3nt: TGTGCCAGCAGCCAAGATGGATCCGGGGCTCCCCCCAAGGTCTTC
abundance: many; v_gene: TRBV27; d_gene: .; j_gene: TRBJ1-5; CDR3aa: CASSLNAAGRHQPQHF; CDR3nt: TGTGCCAGCAGTTTAAACGCGGCAGGTCGACATCAGCCCCAGCATTTT
abundance: few; v_gene: TRBV19; d_gene: .; j_gene: TRBJ1-2; CDR3aa: CASSLTGNSNYGYTF; CDR3nt: TGTGCCAGTAGTCTAACAGGGAATTCTAACTATGGCTACACCTTC
abundance: once; v_gene: TRBV2; d_gene: .; j_gene: TRBJ1-5; CDR3aa: CASSDGDWRDQPQHF; CDR3nt: TGTGCCAGCAGTGATGGAGATTGGCGCGATCAGCCCCAGCATTTT
abundance: .; v_gene: TRBV19; d_gene: .; j_gene: TRBJ2-7; CDR3aa: CASSIQGNYEQYF; CDR3nt: TGTGCCAGTAGTATTCAGGGGAACTACGAGCAGTACTTC
abundance: .; v_gene: TRBV2; d_gene: .; j_gene: TRBJ2-2; CDR3aa: CASSEVGSRANTGELFF; CDR3nt: TGTGCCAGCAGTGAAGTAGGTTCGCGCGCGAACACCGGGGAGCTGTTTTTT
abundance: few; v_gene: TRBV20-1; d_gene: .; j_gene: TRBJ2-5; CDR3aa: CSADSGPGWETQYF; CDR3nt: TGCAGTGCTGACTCAGGGCCGGGGTGGGAGACCCAGTACTTC
abundance: many; v_gene: TRBV6-1; d_gene: .; j_gene: TRBJ1-2; CDR3aa: CASSARTARDYGYTF; CDR3nt: TGTGCCAGCAGCGCTCGGACAGCCAGGGACTATGGCTACACCTTC